This is a list of T cell receptor beta chains from one sample in a study of blood T cell repertoires in COVID-19. The assay was immunoSEQ multiplex PCR, and TCRdb's table has in-frame clones only and misses some. The sample includes some 150,000 clones, around 84% of them seen just once. Sample: peripheral blood. The source of these receptors is a woman in her 70s with COVID-19, enrolled during active disease. Each CDR3 is given with its conserved first and last residue. Fields, in order: J gene, V gene, D gene, clone size, CDR3 DNA, CDR3 protein. D genes are given only for firm matches. Not all rows give a size; the values are once, few, many and, for expanded clones, a class.

j_gene: TRBJ2-5; v_gene: TRBV4-1; d_gene: TRBD1; abundance: -; CDR3nt: TGCGCCAGCAGCCCCCGGGGACAGGCCCAGGAGACCCAGTACTTC; CDR3aa: CASSPRGQAQETQYF
j_gene: TRBJ1-1; v_gene: TRBV5-4; d_gene: TRBD1; abundance: -; CDR3nt: TGTGCCAGCAGCTTGGCGGGACAGGGCCCGAAAAGCACTGAAGCTTTCTTT; CDR3aa: CASSLAGQGPKSTEAFF
j_gene: TRBJ1-1; v_gene: TRBV14; d_gene: -; abundance: once; CDR3nt: TGTGCCAGCAGCCCCCAAACAGGCACTGAAGCTTTCTTT; CDR3aa: CASSPQTGTEAFF
j_gene: TRBJ2-1; v_gene: TRBV27; d_gene: -; abundance: -; CDR3nt: TGTGCCAGCAGTTCCGAGACTAGTTGGCATGAGCAGTTCTTC; CDR3aa: CASSSETSWHEQFF
j_gene: TRBJ1-3; v_gene: TRBV7-8; d_gene: TRBD1; abundance: -; CDR3nt: TGTGCCAGCAGCCCAAGTCCGGACAGGGGGCATCGGTCTGGAAACACCATATATTTT; CDR3aa: CASSPSPDRGHRSGNTIYF
j_gene: TRBJ2-3; v_gene: TRBV10-3; d_gene: -; abundance: -; CDR3nt: TGTGCCATCAGTGTCGGCCGCGGAGGGACCGATACGCAGTATTTT; CDR3aa: CAISVGRGGTDTQYF
j_gene: TRBJ2-1; v_gene: TRBV28; d_gene: TRBD2; abundance: -; CDR3nt: TGTGCCAGCACCTTTCCGGGAGGCTCCAATGAGCAGTTCTTC; CDR3aa: CASTFPGGSNEQFF
j_gene: TRBJ2-2; v_gene: TRBV30; d_gene: -; abundance: few; CDR3nt: TGTGCCTGGACCCAATTGCCCTCAGGATACGCCGGGGAGCTGTTTTTT; CDR3aa: CAWTQLPSGYAGELFF
j_gene: TRBJ2-1; v_gene: TRBV24-1; d_gene: TRBD2; abundance: -; CDR3nt: TGTGCCACCAGTGACCCGGGACTAAAGCCGGAGAATGAGCAGTTCTTC; CDR3aa: CATSDPGLKPENEQFF
j_gene: TRBJ1-1; v_gene: TRBV2; d_gene: TRBD1; abundance: -; CDR3nt: TGTGCCAGCAGTGTGGGACAGTCGACTGAAGCTTTCTTT; CDR3aa: CASSVGQSTEAFF
j_gene: TRBJ1-1; v_gene: TRBV12-3/TRBV12-4; d_gene: TRBD1; abundance: -; CDR3nt: TGTGCCAGCACTCGACAGGGAACCACTGAAGCTTTCTTT; CDR3aa: CASTRQGTTEAFF
j_gene: TRBJ2-7; v_gene: TRBV28; d_gene: -; abundance: -; CDR3nt: TGTGCCAGCACGGACAGCCACCTCGATGCGGGGGATAACTACGAGCAGTACTTC; CDR3aa: CASTDSHLDAGDNYEQYF
j_gene: TRBJ1-2; v_gene: TRBV6-1; d_gene: -; abundance: -; CDR3nt: TGTGCCAGCAGTGAAACGGGGGGGAACTATGGCTACACCTTC; CDR3aa: CASSETGGNYGYTF
j_gene: TRBJ2-7; v_gene: TRBV19; d_gene: TRBD1; abundance: -; CDR3nt: TGTGCCAGTAGTATAGCCGGACAGGCGAACTACGAGCAGTACTTC; CDR3aa: CASSIAGQANYEQYF
j_gene: TRBJ2-7; v_gene: TRBV6-5; d_gene: TRBD1; abundance: -; CDR3nt: TGTGCCAGCAGTCCCCGACAGGGAGACGACGAGCAGTACTTC; CDR3aa: CASSPRQGDDEQYF
j_gene: TRBJ1-2; v_gene: TRBV5-4; d_gene: -; abundance: -; CDR3nt: TGTGCCAGCAGCGAGGGGGACTATGGCTACACCTTC; CDR3aa: CASSEGDYGYTF
j_gene: TRBJ1-1; v_gene: TRBV25-1; d_gene: -; abundance: once; CDR3nt: TGTGCCAGCAGTGAAGGGGTGGGGGGAGGATGGGCTGAAGCTTTCTTT; CDR3aa: CASSEGVGGGWAEAFF
j_gene: TRBJ2-1; v_gene: TRBV28; d_gene: TRBD1; abundance: -; CDR3nt: TGTGCCAGCATAGGGGACAGGGTAGGGAATGAGCAGTTCTTC; CDR3aa: CASIGDRVGNEQFF
j_gene: TRBJ1-2; v_gene: TRBV4-1; d_gene: -; abundance: few; CDR3nt: TGCGCCAGCAGCCAAGAAAGCACCGCTAACTATGGCTACACCTTC; CDR3aa: CASSQESTANYGYTF
j_gene: TRBJ2-1; v_gene: TRBV5-4; d_gene: -; abundance: -; CDR3nt: TGTGCCAGCAGCCCCCGAGCGGCGAACACGCATGAGCAGTTCTTC; CDR3aa: CASSPRAANTHEQFF
j_gene: TRBJ1-2; v_gene: TRBV6-5; d_gene: TRBD1; abundance: -; CDR3nt: TGTGCCAGCGACTCGAGGGGGCGCAACTATGGCTACACCTTC; CDR3aa: CASDSRGRNYGYTF
j_gene: TRBJ1-1; v_gene: TRBV28; d_gene: -; abundance: once; CDR3nt: TGTGCCAGCAGTCACTACAGGGATGGCACTGAAGCTTTCTTT; CDR3aa: CASSHYRDGTEAFF
j_gene: TRBJ2-1; v_gene: TRBV18; d_gene: TRBD2; abundance: -; CDR3nt: TGTGCCAGCTCACCTAAACTAGCGGGGAGTGCCTACAATGAGCAGTTCTTC; CDR3aa: CASSPKLAGSAYNEQFF
j_gene: TRBJ2-7; v_gene: TRBV28; d_gene: TRBD2; abundance: -; CDR3nt: TGTGCCAGCAGTTCCCTGACTAGCGGACCAACTTACGAGCAGTACTTC; CDR3aa: CASSSLTSGPTYEQYF
j_gene: TRBJ1-6; v_gene: TRBV27; d_gene: -; abundance: -; CDR3nt: TGTGCCAGCGGGGGGAGCGCCTATAATTCACCCCTCCACTTT; CDR3aa: CASGGSAYNSPLHF
j_gene: TRBJ1-1; v_gene: TRBV11-2; d_gene: -; abundance: -; CDR3nt: TGTGCCAGCAGCTTAGGAGAGGTTCCCTGGACAGTCCAAGCTTTCTTT; CDR3aa: CASSLGEVPWTVQAFF
j_gene: TRBJ1-2; v_gene: TRBV11-2; d_gene: TRBD1; abundance: -; CDR3nt: TGTGCCAGCAGCTTAGGGACAGGGGGCAACTATGGCTACACCTTC; CDR3aa: CASSLGTGGNYGYTF
j_gene: TRBJ1-1; v_gene: TRBV6-5; d_gene: TRBD1; abundance: few; CDR3nt: TGTGCCAGCAGTTACTCGACAGGGGCAGCTTTCTTT; CDR3aa: CASSYSTGAAFF
j_gene: TRBJ1-1; v_gene: TRBV3-1/TRBV3-2; d_gene: -; abundance: -; CDR3nt: TGTGCCAGCAGCCGACAGACGGAAGCTTTCTTT; CDR3aa: CASSRQTEAFF
j_gene: TRBJ1-6; v_gene: TRBV4-1; d_gene: TRBD1; abundance: -; CDR3nt: TGCGCCAGCAGCCACCCGACAGGGGAGGATTCACCCCTCCACTTT; CDR3aa: CASSHPTGEDSPLHF
j_gene: TRBJ2-3; v_gene: TRBV7-9; d_gene: -; abundance: -; CDR3nt: TGTGCCAGCAGCTACTTCACAGATACGCAGTATTTT; CDR3aa: CASSYFTDTQYF
j_gene: TRBJ2-3; v_gene: TRBV7-2; d_gene: TRBD2; abundance: -; CDR3nt: TGTGCCAGCAGCTTACAAAGCGGGAGAGGTACAGATACGCAGTATTTT; CDR3aa: CASSLQSGRGTDTQYF
j_gene: TRBJ2-1; v_gene: TRBV6-2/TRBV6-3; d_gene: TRBD2; abundance: -; CDR3nt: TGTGCCAGCAGTCCACTAGCGGCCTTTAAGCAGTTCTTC; CDR3aa: CASSPLAAFKQFF
j_gene: TRBJ1-5; v_gene: TRBV19; d_gene: -; abundance: -; CDR3nt: TGTGCCAGTAGACCCGGGACTGGATTCGGGACCCAGCATTTT; CDR3aa: CASRPGTGFGTQHF
j_gene: TRBJ2-1; v_gene: TRBV19; d_gene: TRBD1; abundance: -; CDR3nt: TGTGCCAGTAGTAACAGGGGGTCGCACAATGAGCAGTTCTTC; CDR3aa: CASSNRGSHNEQFF
j_gene: TRBJ1-1; v_gene: TRBV28; d_gene: -; abundance: -; CDR3nt: TGTGCCAGCGAGGCGGTGAACACTGAAGCTTTCTTT; CDR3aa: CASEAVNTEAFF
j_gene: TRBJ1-2; v_gene: TRBV21-1; d_gene: -; abundance: -; CDR3nt: TGTGCCAGCAGCAAAGTTTGGGGGGGCAACTACTATGGCTACACCTTC; CDR3aa: CASSKVWGGNYYGYTF
j_gene: TRBJ1-1; v_gene: TRBV28; d_gene: -; abundance: -; CDR3nt: TGTGCCAGCAGTTTATTCCGGGAGGGGAACACTGAAGCTTTCTTT; CDR3aa: CASSLFREGNTEAFF
j_gene: TRBJ1-1; v_gene: TRBV28; d_gene: -; abundance: -; CDR3nt: TGTGCCAGCAGTTTAAGTGGGGGAGGAACTTTCTTT; CDR3aa: CASSLSGGGTFF
j_gene: TRBJ2-5; v_gene: TRBV2; d_gene: TRBD2; abundance: -; CDR3nt: TGTGCCAGCAGTGAGGCGCGGGGGGGGCGGACCCAGTACTTC; CDR3aa: CASSEARGGRTQYF
j_gene: TRBJ1-5; v_gene: TRBV3-1/TRBV3-2; d_gene: -; abundance: -; CDR3nt: TGTGCCAGCAGCCAACGCCCAGGGGATCAGCCCCAGCATTTT; CDR3aa: CASSQRPGDQPQHF
j_gene: TRBJ2-7; v_gene: TRBV30; d_gene: -; abundance: few; CDR3nt: TGTGCCTGGAGTGCCGGAGCGAGCTCCTACGAGCAGTACTTC; CDR3aa: CAWSAGASSYEQYF
j_gene: TRBJ1-1; v_gene: TRBV18; d_gene: TRBD1; abundance: -; CDR3nt: TGTGCCAGCACACAAACAGGGGCCCCTGAAGCTTTCTTT; CDR3aa: CASTQTGAPEAFF
j_gene: TRBJ1-2; v_gene: TRBV15; d_gene: -; abundance: -; CDR3nt: TGTGCCACCAGCAGAGATCCGAGGAAGAACTTGGATGGCTACACCTTC; CDR3aa: CATSRDPRKNLDGYTF
j_gene: TRBJ1-4; v_gene: TRBV6-5; d_gene: TRBD1; abundance: -; CDR3nt: TGTGCCAGCAGACGAGAAGGGGGCGATGAAAAACTGTTTTTT; CDR3aa: CASRREGGDEKLFF
j_gene: TRBJ2-3; v_gene: TRBV7-9; d_gene: TRBD2; abundance: -; CDR3nt: TGTGCCAGCAGCTCCCTAGACCGACTAGCGGGGCACACAGATACGCAGTATTTT; CDR3aa: CASSSLDRLAGHTDTQYF
j_gene: TRBJ2-6; v_gene: TRBV5-4; d_gene: TRBD1; abundance: -; CDR3nt: TGTGCCAGCAGCGCAAGTACAGGGGCTGGGGCCAACGTCCTGACTTTC; CDR3aa: CASSASTGAGANVLTF
j_gene: TRBJ2-1; v_gene: TRBV5-1; d_gene: -; abundance: -; CDR3nt: TGCGCCAGCAGCTTGGGGAGGGGAGATCGGAATGAGCAGTTCTTC; CDR3aa: CASSLGRGDRNEQFF
j_gene: TRBJ2-1; v_gene: TRBV12-3/TRBV12-4; d_gene: -; abundance: -; CDR3nt: TGTGCCAGCAAGGAGACAGAGTACAATGAGCAGTTCTTC; CDR3aa: CASKETEYNEQFF
j_gene: TRBJ1-5; v_gene: TRBV4-2; d_gene: TRBD1; abundance: -; CDR3nt: TGTGCCAGCAGCCATAGGTCCGGGACAGGGGGATCGCCCCAGCATTTT; CDR3aa: CASSHRSGTGGSPQHF
j_gene: TRBJ1-4; v_gene: TRBV27; d_gene: TRBD1; abundance: once; CDR3nt: TGTGCCAGCAAGAGGGGACAGGGTAATGAAAAACTGTTTTTT; CDR3aa: CASKRGQGNEKLFF
j_gene: TRBJ2-5; v_gene: TRBV5-8; d_gene: -; abundance: -; CDR3nt: TGTGCCAGCAACTCCGGAGAGACCCAGTACTTC; CDR3aa: CASNSGETQYF
j_gene: TRBJ2-7; v_gene: TRBV15; d_gene: -; abundance: -; CDR3nt: TGTGCCACCAGCCCCGGTGGGCAGGGGACCTACGAGCAGTACTTC; CDR3aa: CATSPGGQGTYEQYF
j_gene: TRBJ2-7; v_gene: TRBV7-9; d_gene: -; abundance: -; CDR3nt: TGTGCCAGCAGCTTAAAGGTGTCGGGGATAGCGGAAAAAATGAACGAGCAGTACTTC; CDR3aa: CASSLKVSGIAEKMNEQYF
j_gene: TRBJ2-5; v_gene: TRBV5-1; d_gene: -; abundance: -; CDR3nt: TGCGCCAGCAGCTTGGGTCCGAGGTGGACCCAGTACTTC; CDR3aa: CASSLGPRWTQYF